The 5 T cell receptor beta chains listed next were all sequenced from one sample in a study of OX40 agonist ivuxolimab in advanced cancers. Sequencing was performed with immunoSEQ multiplex PCR; in TCRdb, only in-frame clones are kept and a portion is missing. The top ten clones hold 0.65% to 0.95% of a sample with approximately 82,000 clones, 70% to 90% of them seen once. The sample here was CD4+ or CD8+ T cells sorted from blood, taken in a trial of the OX40 agonist ivuxolimab. These receptor sequences come from an adult with an advanced solid tumor such as melanoma, head and neck, liver or kidney cancer.

The chain uses TRBV30 and TRBJ2-2; D is undetermined. The V gene lost 0 bases and the J gene lost 0 bases, with 8 bases spanning the gap. The CDR3 spans 15 residues. The germline CDR1 and CDR2 sequences are GTSNPN and SVGIG (reference sequence). The CDR3 is CAWSVSGPNTGELFF. CDR3 in DNA: TGTGCCTGGAGTGTGTCTGGGCCGAACACCGGGGAGCTGTTTTTT. The whole variable domain, filled in from reference TRBV30 and TRBJ2-2, reads SQTIHQWPATLVQPVGSPLSLECTVEGTSNPNLYWYRQAAGRGLQLLFYSVGIGQISSEVPQNLSASRPQDRQFILSSKKLLLSDSGFYLCAWSVSGPNTGELFFGEGSRLTVL.

The V gene is TRBV15, the J gene TRBJ2-2; D unclear. Germline V lookup: CDR1 LNHNV, CDR2 YYDKDF (reference sequence). V was trimmed by 7 bases and J by 5 bases, leaving 11 bases between them. CDR3 length: 13 residues. The CDR3 sequence: CATKGFRTGELFF. The CDR3 DNA reads as TGTGCCACCAAGGGATTTAGAACCGGGGAGCTGTTTTTT.

Concerning this clone itself: Other DNA sequences in this sample translate to the same CDR3. The rearrangement links TRBV7-2 to TRBJ1-2; D uncertain. Germline CDR1 is SGHTA and CDR2 is FQGNSA. The CDR3 consists of 13 residues. V was shortened by 5 bases and J by 2 bases, with 9 bases between the two germline ends. The CDR3 nucleotides are TGTGCCAGCAGCCCTGACGGCAACTATGGCTACACCTTC. It specifies CASSPDGNYGYTF. Drawing the rest from reference TRBV7-2 and TRBJ1-2, the complete variable domain is GAGVSQSPSNKVTEKGKDVELRCDPISGHTALYWYRQSLGQGLEFLIYFQGNSAPDKSGLPSDRFSAERTGGSVSTLTIQRTQQEDSAVYLCASSPDGNYGYTFGSGTRLTVV.

This chain uses TRBV5-5 with TRBJ1-5, with D uncertain. Germline values: CDR1 SGHKS, CDR2 YYEKEE (reference sequence). The CDR3 contains 15 residues. Trimming removed 1 base at V and 3 bases at J, with 11 bases between. The CDR3 coding sequence is TGTGCCAGCAGCTTGTGGGTGACCTCCAATCAGCCCCAGCATTTT. Its protein product is CASSLWVTSNQPQHF.

The rearrangement joins TRBV14 to TRBJ1-2, with TRBD1 matching 9 bases. V lost 3 bases, J lost 7 bases, and 6 bases stayed unmatched. The CDR3 contains 14 residues. Germline V gene sequence: CDR1 SGHDN, CDR2 FVKESK. The CDR3 here is CASSHGTGKGGYTF. CDR3 DNA sequence: TGTGCCAGCAGCCATGGGACAGGGAAGGGTGGCTACACCTTC.